This TCR beta chain appears in the sequencing data of a study of cytomegalovirus exposure and HLA in healthy donors. The assay was immunoSEQ multiplex PCR, and TCRdb's table has in-frame clones only and misses some. The data contain roughly 270,000 clones, 88% of them seen just once; the ten biggest clones take up over 0.7%. With respect to this clone: As yet, its antigen is unknown.

The donors were members of the 120-subject validation cohort (separate from the roughly 660-subject first cohort). Study results and caveats: Some TCR beta chains (164 of them) were listed as cytomegalovirus-associated. According to a subsequent analysis, TCR clusters from the first cohort were inclined to appear together in the 110 or so validation repertoires. Specificity for CMV antigens was confirmed in vitro for a few of the CMV-associated chains.

The ends were cut back, 0 bases at V and 5 bases at J, with 9 bases in the middle. Looked up from germline, CDR1 is GTSNPN and CDR2 is SVGIG (reference sequence). CDR3 size: 13 residues. This sequence was found in a woman in her late teens or twenties in good health and CMV-seronegative. The rearrangement joins TRBV30 to TRBJ2-3, with a tentative D call TRBD2 (6 bases). Sequenced: PBMCs. DNA for the CDR3: TGTGCCTGGAGTGTGCCGGGAGTAGATACGCAGTATTTT. This gives the protein CAWSVPGVDTQYF.